This T cell receptor beta chain is drawn from a study of radiotherapy plus CTLA-4 blockade in lung cancer. The overall study: Objective responses were documented in around 18% of patients, with disease control in about 31%. General study results and limits: Interferon-beta and early blood T cell clone dynamics reportedly predicted response best. Peripheral blood showed expansion of tumor-derived TCR clones after radiotherapy and ipilimumab.

In this sample, this clone turned up a few times. Its target is unknown. After removal of 0 bases from V and 7 bases from J, the junction contained 6 bases not matched to a gene. The CDR3 covers 15 residues. Germline V lookup: CDR1 MNHEY, CDR2 SMNVEV (reference sequence). TCRdb keeps only in-frame clones here, not all; method: immunoSEQ multiplex PCR. This sample carries about 84,000 clones, more than 70% of them seen once, and the ten largest clones take over 12%. Participants had chemo-refractory metastatic non-small-cell lung cancer and were treated with focal radiation plus ipilimumab CTLA-4 blockade.

V is TRBV27 and J is TRBJ1-2; TRBD1 agrees at 9 bases. The TCR originated in a human donor with non-small cell lung cancer that progressed on radiotherapy plus ipilimumab. The starting material was peripheral blood, obtained from a patient treated with radiotherapy plus ipilimumab. CDR3 in amino acids: CASSLSTGQGAGYTF. As DNA, the CDR3 is TGTGCCAGCAGTTTATCGACGGGACAGGGTGCTGGCTACACCTTC.